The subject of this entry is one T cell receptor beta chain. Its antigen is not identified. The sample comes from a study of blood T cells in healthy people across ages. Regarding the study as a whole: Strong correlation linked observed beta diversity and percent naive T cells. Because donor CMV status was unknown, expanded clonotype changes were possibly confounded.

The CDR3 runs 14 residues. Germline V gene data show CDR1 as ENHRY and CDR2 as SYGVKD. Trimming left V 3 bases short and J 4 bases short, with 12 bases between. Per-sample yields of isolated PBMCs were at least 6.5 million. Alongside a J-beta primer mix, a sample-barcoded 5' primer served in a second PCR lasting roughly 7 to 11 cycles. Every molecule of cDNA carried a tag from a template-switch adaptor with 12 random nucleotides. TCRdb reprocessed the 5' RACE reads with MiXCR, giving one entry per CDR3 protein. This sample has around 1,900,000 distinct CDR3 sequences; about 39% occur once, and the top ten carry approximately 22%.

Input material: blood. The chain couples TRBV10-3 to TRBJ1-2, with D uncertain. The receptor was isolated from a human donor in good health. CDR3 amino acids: CAISETTVRYGYTF. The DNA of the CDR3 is TGTGCCATCAGTGAAACGACGGTCCGCTATGGCTACACCTTC.